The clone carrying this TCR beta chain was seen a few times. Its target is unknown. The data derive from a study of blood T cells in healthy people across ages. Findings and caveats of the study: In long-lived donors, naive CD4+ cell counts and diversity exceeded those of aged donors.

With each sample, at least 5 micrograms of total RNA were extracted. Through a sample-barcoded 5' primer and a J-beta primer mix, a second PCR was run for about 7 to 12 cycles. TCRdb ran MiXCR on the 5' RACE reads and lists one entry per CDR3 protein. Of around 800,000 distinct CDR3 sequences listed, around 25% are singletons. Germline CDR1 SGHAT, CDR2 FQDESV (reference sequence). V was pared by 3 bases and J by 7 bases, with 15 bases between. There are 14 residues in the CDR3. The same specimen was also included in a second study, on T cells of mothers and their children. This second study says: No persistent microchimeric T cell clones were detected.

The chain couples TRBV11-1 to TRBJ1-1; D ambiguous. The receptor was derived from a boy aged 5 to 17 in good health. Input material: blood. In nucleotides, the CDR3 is TGTGCCAGCAGCTTCTTGCCGGATTTCTTTGAAGCTTTCTTT. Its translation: CASSFLPDFFEAFF.